These 7 T cell receptor beta chains came from one sample sequenced in a study of T cell clones after liver transplantation. Sequencing used immunoSEQ multiplex PCR; TCRdb keeps in-frame clones, though not all of them. The sample yields about 120,000 clones, 90% seen once. The starting material was CD4+ T cells from blood, obtained 12 months after liver transplant. The receptors shown here come from a human patient who received a liver transplant. Some T cells may arise from the graft donor.

The chain links TRBV25-1 to TRBJ2-3; D ambiguous. The CDR3 totals 13 residues. Germline CDR1 reads MGHDK; CDR2 reads SYGVNS. Trimming took off 3 bases at V and 6 bases at J, with 10 bases between the two ends. The CDR3 DNA reads as TGTGCCAGCAGTGAGGGAACGAGGGATACGCAGTATTTT. Translation gives CASSEGTRDTQYF.

This clone occurred once. The chain couples TRBV28 to TRBJ1-2; 9 bases are shared with TRBD1. J gave up 5 bases and V 9 bases, and 13 bases lay outside the gene matches. The CDR3 is 15 amino acids. Germline V gene sequence: CDR1 MDHEN, CDR2 SYDVKM. DNA for the CDR3: TGTGCCAGTAGAGAAGGGGGGACAGGGTGGTATGGCTACACCTTC. It specifies CASREGGTGWYGYTF.

V gene TRBV4-3 combines with J gene TRBJ2-6, with 8 bases that match TRBD1. The germline V gene encodes CDR1 LGHNA and CDR2 YSLEER. The J segment lost 0 bases and the V segment lost 4 bases, leaving 11 bases of the junction unmatched. There are 19 residues in the CDR3. CDR3 sequence: CASSRSRQGISSGANVLTF. The CDR3 DNA reads TGCGCCAGCAGCCGCAGCCGACAGGGGATCTCCTCTGGGGCCAACGTCCTGACTTTC.

The chain uses TRBV2 and TRBJ1-2; no firm D call. V lost 3 bases and J lost 5, with 13 bases in between. From germline, CDR1 is SNHLY and CDR2 FYNNEI. This CDR3 has 14 amino acids. CDR3 loop: CASSDLGPDYGYTF. CDR3 sequence (DNA): TGTGCCAGCAGTGATCTTGGACCGGATTATGGCTACACCTTC.

The chain combines TRBV7-2 with TRBJ2-3; a possible D gene is TRBD2 (5 bases). V lost 0 bases and J lost 0, with 7 bases in between. The CDR3 has 15 residues. Germline lookup yields CDR1 SGHTA and CDR2 FQGNSA. In DNA, the CDR3 is TGTGCCAGCAGCTTAGCGGGAGTCAGCACAGATACGCAGTATTTT. As protein: CASSLAGVSTDTQYF.

This clone occurred once. The same CDR3 arises from other DNA sequences in this sample as well. The chain combines TRBV30 with TRBJ2-2, with 8 bases lining up with TRBD1. Germline assignment: CDR1 GTSNPN and CDR2 SVGIG (reference sequence). V dropped 5 bases and J dropped 5; count of bases not matched to a gene: 4. The CDR3 loop spans 13 amino acids. The CDR3 coding sequence is TGTGCCTGGGGACAGGGATGGACCGGGGAGCTGTTTTTT. Translation gives CAWGQGWTGELFF.

The rearrangement links TRBV7-8 to TRBJ2-3, with TRBD2 as a possible D gene (6 bases). The V end lost 5 bases, the J end lost 5 bases, and 14 bases lay between the germline ends. The germline CDR1 and CDR2 sequences are SGHVS and FQNEAQ. The CDR3 extends over 14 amino acids. Here the CDR3 DNA reads TGTGCCAGCAGCCGAGCCGGGGGAGGAGATACGCAGTATTTT. The encoded protein is CASSRAGGGDTQYF.